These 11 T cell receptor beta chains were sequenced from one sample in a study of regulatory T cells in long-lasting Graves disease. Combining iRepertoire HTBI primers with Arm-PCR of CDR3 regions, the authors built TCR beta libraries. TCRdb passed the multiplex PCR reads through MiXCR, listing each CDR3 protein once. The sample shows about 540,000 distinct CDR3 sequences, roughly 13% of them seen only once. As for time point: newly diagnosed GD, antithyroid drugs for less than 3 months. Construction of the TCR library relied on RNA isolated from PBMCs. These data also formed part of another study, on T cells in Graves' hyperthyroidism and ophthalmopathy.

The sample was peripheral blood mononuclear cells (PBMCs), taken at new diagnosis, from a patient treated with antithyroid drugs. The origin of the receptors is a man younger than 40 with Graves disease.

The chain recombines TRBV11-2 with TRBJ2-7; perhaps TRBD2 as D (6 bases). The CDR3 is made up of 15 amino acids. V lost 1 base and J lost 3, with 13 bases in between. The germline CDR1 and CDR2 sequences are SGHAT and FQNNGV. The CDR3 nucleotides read TGTGCCAGCAGCTTAGCCAACGGGAGAAACTACGAGCAGTACTTC. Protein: CASSLANGRNYEQYF.

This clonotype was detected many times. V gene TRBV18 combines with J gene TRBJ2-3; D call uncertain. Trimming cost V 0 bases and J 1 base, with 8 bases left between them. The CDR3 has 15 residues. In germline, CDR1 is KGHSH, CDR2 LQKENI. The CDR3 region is CASSPPTARTDTQYF. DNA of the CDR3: TGTGCCAGCTCACCACCGACGGCACGCACAGATACGCAGTATTTT.

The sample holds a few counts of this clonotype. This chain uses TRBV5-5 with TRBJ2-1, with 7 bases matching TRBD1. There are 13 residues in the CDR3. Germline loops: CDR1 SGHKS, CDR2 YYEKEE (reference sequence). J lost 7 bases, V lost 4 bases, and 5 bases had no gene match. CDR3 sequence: CASSGYRGNEQFF. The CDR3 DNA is TGTGCCAGCAGCGGCTACAGGGGAAATGAGCAGTTCTTC.

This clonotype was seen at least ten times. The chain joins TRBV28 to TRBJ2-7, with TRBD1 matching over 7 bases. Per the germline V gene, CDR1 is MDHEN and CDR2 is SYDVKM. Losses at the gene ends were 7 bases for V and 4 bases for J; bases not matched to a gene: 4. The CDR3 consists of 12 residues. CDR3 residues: CASTKQGYEQYF. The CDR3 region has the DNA TGTGCCAGCACCAAACAGGGGTACGAGCAGTACTTC.

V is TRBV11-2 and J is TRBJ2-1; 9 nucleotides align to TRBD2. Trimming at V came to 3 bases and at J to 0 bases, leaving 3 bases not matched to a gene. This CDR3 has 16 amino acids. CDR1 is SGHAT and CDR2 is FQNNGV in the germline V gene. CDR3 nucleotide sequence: TGTGCCAGCAGCTTCCGACTAGCGGACTCCTACAATGAGCAGTTCTTC. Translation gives CASSFRLADSYNEQFF.

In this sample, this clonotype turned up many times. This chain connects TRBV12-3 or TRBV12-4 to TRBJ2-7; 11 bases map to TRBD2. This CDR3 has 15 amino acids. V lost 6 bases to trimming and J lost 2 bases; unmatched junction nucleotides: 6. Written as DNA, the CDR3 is TGTGCCAGCAGCCCCGGACTAGCGGGCCCCTACGAGCAGTACTTC. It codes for CASSPGLAGPYEQYF.

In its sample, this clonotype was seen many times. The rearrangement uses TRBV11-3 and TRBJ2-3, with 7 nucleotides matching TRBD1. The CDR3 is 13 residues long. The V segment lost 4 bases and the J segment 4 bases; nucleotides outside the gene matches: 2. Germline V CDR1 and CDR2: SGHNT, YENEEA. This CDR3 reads CASSYRGADTQYF. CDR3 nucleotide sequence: TGTGCCAGCAGCTACAGGGGAGCAGATACGCAGTATTTT.

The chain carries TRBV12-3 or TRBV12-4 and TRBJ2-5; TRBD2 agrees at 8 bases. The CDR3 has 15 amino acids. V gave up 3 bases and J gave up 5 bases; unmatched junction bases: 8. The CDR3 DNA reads TGTGCCAGCAGTTTGCCAGCGGGAGTATGGGAGACCCAGTACTTC. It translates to CASSLPAGVWETQYF.

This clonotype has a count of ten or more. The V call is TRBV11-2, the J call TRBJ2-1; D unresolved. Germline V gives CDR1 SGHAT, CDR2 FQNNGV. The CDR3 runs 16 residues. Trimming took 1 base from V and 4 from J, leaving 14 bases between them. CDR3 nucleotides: TGTGCCAGCAGCTTAGTTCTCGAGTACGGATACAATGAGCAGTTCTTC. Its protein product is CASSLVLEYGYNEQFF.

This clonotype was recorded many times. The CDR3 sequence: CASSPRGSEQFF. The CDR3 DNA reads TGTGCCAGCAGCCCACGCGGGTCTGAGCAGTTCTTC. This chain links TRBV12-3 or TRBV12-4 with TRBJ2-1, with D possibly being TRBD2 (5 bases). This CDR3 spans 12 amino acids. V lost 6 bases, J lost 9 bases, and 12 bases lay in between.

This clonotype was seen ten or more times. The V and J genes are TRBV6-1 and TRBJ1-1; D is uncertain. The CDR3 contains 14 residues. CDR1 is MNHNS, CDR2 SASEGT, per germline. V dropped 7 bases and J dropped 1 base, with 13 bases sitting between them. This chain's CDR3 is CASTKDPSNTEAFF. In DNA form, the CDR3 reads TGTGCCAGCACCAAAGACCCATCGAACACTGAAGCTTTCTTT.